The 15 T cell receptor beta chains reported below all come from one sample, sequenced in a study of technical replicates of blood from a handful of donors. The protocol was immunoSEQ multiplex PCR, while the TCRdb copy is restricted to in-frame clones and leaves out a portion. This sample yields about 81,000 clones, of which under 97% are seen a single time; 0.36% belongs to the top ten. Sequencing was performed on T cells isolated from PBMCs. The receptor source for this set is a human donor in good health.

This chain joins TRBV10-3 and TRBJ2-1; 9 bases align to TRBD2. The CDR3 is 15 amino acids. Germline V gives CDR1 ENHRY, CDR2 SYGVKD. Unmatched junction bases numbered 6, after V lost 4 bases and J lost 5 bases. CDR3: CAISVRVAGDNEQFF. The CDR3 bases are TGTGCCATCAGTGTGCGGGTAGCGGGGGACAATGAGCAGTTCTTC.

The CDR3 region is CAWSGDRVTNEKLFF. As DNA, the CDR3 is TGTGCCTGGAGTGGTGACAGGGTGACTAATGAAAAACTGTTTTTT. J is TRBJ1-4 and V is TRBV30; 7 nucleotides match TRBD1. Germline values: CDR1 GTSNPN, CDR2 SVGIG (reference sequence). The length of the CDR3 is 15 residues. V was pared by 1 base and J by 2 bases, with 4 bases of the junction left unmatched. Together with reference TRBV30 and TRBJ1-4, the CDR3 gives the full variable domain: SQTIHQWPATLVQPVGSPLSLECTVEGTSNPNLYWYRQAAGRGLQLLFYSVGIGQISSEVPQNLSASRPQDRQFILSSKKLLLSDSGFYLCAWSGDRVTNEKLFFGSGTQLSVL.

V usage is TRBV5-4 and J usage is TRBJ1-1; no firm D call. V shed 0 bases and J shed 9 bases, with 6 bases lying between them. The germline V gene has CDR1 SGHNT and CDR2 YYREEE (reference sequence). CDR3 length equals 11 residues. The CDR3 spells CASSLGGKAFF. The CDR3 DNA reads TGTGCCAGCAGCTTGGGAGGGAAAGCTTTCTTT.

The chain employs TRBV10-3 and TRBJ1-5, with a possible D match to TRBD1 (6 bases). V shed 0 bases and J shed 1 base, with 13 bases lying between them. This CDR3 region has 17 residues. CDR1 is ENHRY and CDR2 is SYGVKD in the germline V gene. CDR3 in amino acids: CAISESFGDRSNQPQHF. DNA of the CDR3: TGTGCCATCAGTGAGTCCTTCGGAGACAGGAGCAATCAGCCCCAGCATTTT.

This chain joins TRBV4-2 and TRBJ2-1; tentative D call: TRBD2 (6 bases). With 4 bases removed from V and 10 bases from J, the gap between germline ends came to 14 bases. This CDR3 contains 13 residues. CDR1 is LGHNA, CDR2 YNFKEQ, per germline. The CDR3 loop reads CASSLPRGVEQFF. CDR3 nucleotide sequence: TGTGCCAGCAGCCTTCCGCGGGGAGTGGAGCAGTTCTTC.

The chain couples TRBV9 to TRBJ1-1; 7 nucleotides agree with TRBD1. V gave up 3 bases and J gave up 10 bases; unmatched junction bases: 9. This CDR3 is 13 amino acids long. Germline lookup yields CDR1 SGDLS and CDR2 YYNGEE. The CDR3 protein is CASSEHRGLRAFF. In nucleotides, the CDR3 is TGTGCCAGCAGCGAGCACAGGGGTTTAAGAGCTTTCTTT.

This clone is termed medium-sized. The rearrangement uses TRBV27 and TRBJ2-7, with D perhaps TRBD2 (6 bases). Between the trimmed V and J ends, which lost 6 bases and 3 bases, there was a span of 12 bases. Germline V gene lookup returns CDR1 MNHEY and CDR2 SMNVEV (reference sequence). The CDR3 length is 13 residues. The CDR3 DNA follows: TGTGCCAGCAGCGGGGGAGACGGCTACGAGCAGTACTTC. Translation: CASSGGDGYEQYF.

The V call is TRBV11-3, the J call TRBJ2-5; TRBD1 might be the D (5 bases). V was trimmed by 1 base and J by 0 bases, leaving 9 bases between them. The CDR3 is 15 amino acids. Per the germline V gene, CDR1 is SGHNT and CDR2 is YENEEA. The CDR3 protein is CASSLGGRDQETQYF. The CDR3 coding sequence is TGTGCCAGCAGCTTAGGGGGCAGAGACCAAGAGACCCAGTACTTC.

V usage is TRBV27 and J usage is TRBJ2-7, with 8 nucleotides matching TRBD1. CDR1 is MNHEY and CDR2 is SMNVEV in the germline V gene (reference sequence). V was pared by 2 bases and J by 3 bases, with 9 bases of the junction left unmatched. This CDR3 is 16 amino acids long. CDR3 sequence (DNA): TGTGCCAGCAGTTTAAGCCGGGACAGGCATCTCTACGAGCAGTACTTC. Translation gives CASSLSRDRHLYEQYF.

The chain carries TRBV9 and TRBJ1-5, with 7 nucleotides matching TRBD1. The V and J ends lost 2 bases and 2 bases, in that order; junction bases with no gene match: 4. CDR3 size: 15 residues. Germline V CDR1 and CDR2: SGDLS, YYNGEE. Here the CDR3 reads CASSVSGTGNQPQHF. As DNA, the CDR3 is TGTGCCAGCAGCGTTTCCGGGACAGGCAATCAGCCCCAGCATTTT.

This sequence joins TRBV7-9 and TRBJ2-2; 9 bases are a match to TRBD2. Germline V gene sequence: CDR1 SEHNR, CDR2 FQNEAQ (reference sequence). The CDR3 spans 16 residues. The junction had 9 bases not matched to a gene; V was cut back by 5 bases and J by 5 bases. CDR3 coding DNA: TGTGCCAGCAGCGACAGGGCAAGCGGGAGGACCGGGGAGCTGTTTTTT. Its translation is CASSDRASGRTGELFF.

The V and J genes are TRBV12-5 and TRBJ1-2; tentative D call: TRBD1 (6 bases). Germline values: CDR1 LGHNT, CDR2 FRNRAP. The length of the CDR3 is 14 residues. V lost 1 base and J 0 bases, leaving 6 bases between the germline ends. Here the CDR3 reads CASGLAGANYGYTF. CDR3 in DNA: TGTGCTAGTGGTTTGGCAGGGGCTAACTATGGCTACACCTTC. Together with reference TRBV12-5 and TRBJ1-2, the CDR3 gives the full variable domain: DARVTQTPRHKVTEMGQEVTMRCQPILGHNTVFWYRQTMMQGLELLAYFRNRAPLDDSGMPKDRFSAEMPDATLATLKIQPSEPRDSAVYFCASGLAGANYGYTFGSGTRLTVV.

In DNA form, the CDR3 reads TGTGCCAGTAGAGGCAGGGCTGATTTGAATCAGCCCCAGCATTTT. This translates into CASRGRADLNQPQHF. V gene TRBV19 combines with J gene TRBJ1-5; D may be TRBD1 (5 bases). The CDR3 is made up of 15 amino acids. Germline CDR1 LNHDA, CDR2 SQIVND (reference sequence). Trimming removed 6 bases from V and 4 bases from J, with 16 bases in between.

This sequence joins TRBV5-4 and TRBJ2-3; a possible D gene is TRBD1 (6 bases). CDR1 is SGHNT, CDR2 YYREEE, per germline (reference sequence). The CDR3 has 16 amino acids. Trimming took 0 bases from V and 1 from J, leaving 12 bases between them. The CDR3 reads CASSLEGTRGTDTQYF. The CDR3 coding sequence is TGTGCCAGCAGCTTGGAAGGGACAAGGGGCACAGATACGCAGTATTTT.

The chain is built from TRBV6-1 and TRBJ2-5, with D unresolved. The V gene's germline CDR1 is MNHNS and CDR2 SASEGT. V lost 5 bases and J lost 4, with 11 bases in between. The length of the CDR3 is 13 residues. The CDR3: CASSPTLRETQYF. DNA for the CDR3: TGTGCCAGCAGTCCGACATTGCGAGAGACCCAGTACTTC.